The clone carrying this TCR beta chain was observed a few times. PCR employed 60 Vbeta and 13 Jbeta primers. Produced via immunoSEQ multiplex PCR; TCRdb's table is partial and in-frame only. Altogether more than 95,000 clones are present, about 81% being singletons, with the ten largest covering around 0.99%. Germline values: CDR1 LGHNA, CDR2 YSLEER. The V end lost 1 base, the J end lost 6 bases, and 10 bases lay between the germline ends. The CDR3 spans 14 residues. The source of the sample is a study of cytomegalovirus exposure and HLA in healthy donors. Sequencing was performed on PBMCs. This TCR derives from a woman in her 30s in good health and CMV-seronegative. The chain recombines TRBV4-3 with TRBJ2-1; maybe TRBD2 (6 bases). Here the CDR3 DNA reads TGCGCCAGCAGCCAAGGACTAGAGGGCAATGAGCAGTTCTTC. This translates into CASSQGLEGNEQFF.